The next 3 T cell receptor beta chains were all read from a single sample in a study of T cell repertoires in cytomegalovirus infection. Each CDR3 protein is one row after TCRdb ran MiXCR on the reads. The table lists around 360,000 distinct CDR3 sequences, nearly 35% of them singletons. Their recognized antigens are unknown. The source was cultured PBMCs, collected from culture after CMV antigen stimulation. Receptors were obtained from a human donor in good health (CMV status not recorded). Some clones in this sample may be carry-over from other donors' samples.

Only a few counts were recorded for this clonotype. This sequence joins TRBV20-1 and TRBJ2-1; either TRBD1 or TRBD2 may fit D (6 bases each). This CDR3 has 16 amino acids. Trimming took 3 bases from V and 2 from J, leaving 17 bases between them. Per germline, CDR1 DFQATT and CDR2 SNEGSKA (reference sequence). In nucleotides, the CDR3 is TGCAGTGCTAGTCGTATAGTGGGGGGCCCCTACAATGAGCAGTTCTTC. Translating it yields CSASRIVGGPYNEQFF.

This clonotype was counted only a few times. The chain is built from TRBV4-1 and TRBJ2-1; no firm D call. The CDR3 spans 13 residues. The germline V gene has CDR1 MGHRA and CDR2 YSYEKL. Trimming pared 1 base from V and 13 bases from J, leaving 14 bases between. Written as DNA, the CDR3 is TGCGCCAGCAGCCAAGCAGGCGCCAGGTACCAGTTCTTC. Its translation is CASSQAGARYQFF.

This clonotype appeared a few times. The V gene is TRBV5-6, the J gene TRBJ2-1; 7 nucleotides match TRBD2. Looked up from germline, CDR1 is SGHDT and CDR2 is YYEEEE. CDR3 length: 15 residues. The V gene end was trimmed by 0 bases and the J gene end by 8 bases; junction bases not matched to a gene: 8. CDR3 in DNA: TGTGCCAGCAGCTTGGGGTACAGCGGGAAGGATGAGCAGTTCTTC. The encoded protein is CASSLGYSGKDEQFF. Combining the CDR3 with reference TRBV5-6 and TRBJ2-1 gives the whole variable domain DAGVTQSPTHLIKTRGQQVTLRCSPKSGHDTVSWYQQALGQGPQFIFQYYEEEERQRGNFPDRFSGHQFPNYSSELNVNALLLGDSALYLCASSLGYSGKDEQFFGPGTRLTVL.